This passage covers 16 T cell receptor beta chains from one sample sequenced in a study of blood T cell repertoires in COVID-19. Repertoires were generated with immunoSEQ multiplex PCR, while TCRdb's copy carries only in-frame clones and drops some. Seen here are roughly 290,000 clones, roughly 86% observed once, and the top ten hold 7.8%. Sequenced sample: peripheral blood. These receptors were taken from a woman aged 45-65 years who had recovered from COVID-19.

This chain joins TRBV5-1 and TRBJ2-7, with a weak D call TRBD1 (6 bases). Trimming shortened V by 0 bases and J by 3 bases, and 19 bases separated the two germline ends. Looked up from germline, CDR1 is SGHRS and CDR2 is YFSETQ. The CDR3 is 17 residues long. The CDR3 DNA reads TGCGCCAGCAGCTTGGATGATCGAGGGGGAGATTACTACGAGCAGTACTTC. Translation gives CASSLDDRGGDYYEQYF.

This chain's CDR3 is CATSRARTGDTEAFF. The CDR3 DNA reads TGTGCCACCAGCAGGGCACGGACAGGGGACACTGAAGCTTTCTTT. The rearrangement uses TRBV15 and TRBJ1-1, with 9 bases identical to TRBD1. Germline V gene lookup returns CDR1 LNHNV and CDR2 YYDKDF (reference sequence). J was trimmed by 3 bases and V by 3 bases; bases with no gene match: 5. The CDR3 sequence is 15 residues long.

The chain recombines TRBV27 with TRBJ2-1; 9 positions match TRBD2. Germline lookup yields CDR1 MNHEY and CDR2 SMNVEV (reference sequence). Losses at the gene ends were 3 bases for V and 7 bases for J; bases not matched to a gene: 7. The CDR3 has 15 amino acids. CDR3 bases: TGTGCCAGCAGTTTGATTGGCGGGGGGGCGAATGAGCAGTTCTTC. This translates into CASSLIGGGANEQFF.

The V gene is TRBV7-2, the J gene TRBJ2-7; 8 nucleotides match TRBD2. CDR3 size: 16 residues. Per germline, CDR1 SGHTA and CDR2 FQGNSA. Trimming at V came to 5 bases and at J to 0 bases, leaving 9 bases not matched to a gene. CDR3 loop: CASSVVGGTSSYEQYF. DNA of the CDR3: TGTGCCAGCAGCGTAGTCGGCGGGACTAGCTCCTACGAGCAGTACTTC.

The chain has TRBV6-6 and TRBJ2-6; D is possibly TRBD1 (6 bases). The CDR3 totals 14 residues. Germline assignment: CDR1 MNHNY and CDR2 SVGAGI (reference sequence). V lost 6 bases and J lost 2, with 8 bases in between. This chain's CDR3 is CASRWTAGANVLTF. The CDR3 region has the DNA TGTGCCAGCAGGTGGACAGCTGGGGCCAACGTCCTGACTTTC.

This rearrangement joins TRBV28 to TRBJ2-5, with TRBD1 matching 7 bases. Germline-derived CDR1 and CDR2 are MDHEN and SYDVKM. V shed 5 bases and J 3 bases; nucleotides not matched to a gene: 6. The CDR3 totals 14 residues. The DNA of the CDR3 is TGTGCCAGCAGTCCACAGGGGTACAAAGAGACCCAGTACTTC. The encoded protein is CASSPQGYKETQYF.

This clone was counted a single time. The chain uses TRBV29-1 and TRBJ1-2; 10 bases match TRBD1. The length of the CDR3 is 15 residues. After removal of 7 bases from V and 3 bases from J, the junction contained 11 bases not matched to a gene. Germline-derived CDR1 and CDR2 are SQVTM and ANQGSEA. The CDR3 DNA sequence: TGCAGCGCGACAGGGGGCGATGGGTTCTACTATGGCTACACCTTC. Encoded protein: CSATGGDGFYYGYTF.

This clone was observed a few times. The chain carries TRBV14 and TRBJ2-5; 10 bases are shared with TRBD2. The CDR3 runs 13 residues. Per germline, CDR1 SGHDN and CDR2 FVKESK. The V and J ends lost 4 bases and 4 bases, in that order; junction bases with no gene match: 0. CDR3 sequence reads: CASSPSGRETQYF. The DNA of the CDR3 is TGTGCCAGCAGCCCTAGCGGGAGAGAGACCCAGTACTTC.

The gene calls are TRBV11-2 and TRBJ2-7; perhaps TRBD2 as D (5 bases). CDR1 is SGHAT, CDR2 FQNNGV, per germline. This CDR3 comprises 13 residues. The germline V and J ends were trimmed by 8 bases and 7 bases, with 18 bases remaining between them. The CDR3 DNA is TGTGCCAGCGGACGGGTCCCCCCGGGGGAGCAGTACTTC. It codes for CASGRVPPGEQYF.

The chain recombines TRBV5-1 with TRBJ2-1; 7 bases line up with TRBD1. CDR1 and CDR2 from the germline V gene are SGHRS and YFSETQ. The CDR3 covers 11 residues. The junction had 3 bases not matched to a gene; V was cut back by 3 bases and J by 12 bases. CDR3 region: CASSSRDRQFF. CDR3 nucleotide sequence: TGCGCCAGCAGCTCCCGGGACAGGCAGTTCTTC.

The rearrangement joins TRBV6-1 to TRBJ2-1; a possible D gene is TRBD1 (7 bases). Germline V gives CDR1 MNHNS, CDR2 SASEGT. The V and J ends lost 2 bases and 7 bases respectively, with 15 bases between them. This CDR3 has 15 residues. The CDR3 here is CASSERAGGRNEQFF. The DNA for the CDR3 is TGTGCCAGCAGTGAAAGAGCAGGGGGGAGGAATGAGCAGTTCTTC.

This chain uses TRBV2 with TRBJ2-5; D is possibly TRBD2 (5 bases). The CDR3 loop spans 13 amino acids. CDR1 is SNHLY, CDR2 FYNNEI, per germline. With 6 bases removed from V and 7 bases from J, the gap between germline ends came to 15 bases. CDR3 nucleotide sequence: TGTGCCAGCAGCGCGGGTCCCCCGTGGACCCAGTACTTC. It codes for CASSAGPPWTQYF.

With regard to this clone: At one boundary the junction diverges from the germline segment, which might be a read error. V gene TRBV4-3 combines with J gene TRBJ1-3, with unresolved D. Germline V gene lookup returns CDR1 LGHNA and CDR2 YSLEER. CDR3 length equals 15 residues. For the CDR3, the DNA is TGCGCCAGCAGCCAAGAGAGGGCGATAGGAACCACCATATATTTT. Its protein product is CASSQERAIGTTIYF.

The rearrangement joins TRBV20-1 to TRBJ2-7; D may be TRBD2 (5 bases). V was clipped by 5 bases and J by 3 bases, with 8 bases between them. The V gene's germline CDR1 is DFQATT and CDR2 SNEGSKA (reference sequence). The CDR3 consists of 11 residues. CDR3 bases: TGCAGTGCTCCGGGGAACTACGAGCAGTACTTC. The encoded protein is CSAPGNYEQYF.

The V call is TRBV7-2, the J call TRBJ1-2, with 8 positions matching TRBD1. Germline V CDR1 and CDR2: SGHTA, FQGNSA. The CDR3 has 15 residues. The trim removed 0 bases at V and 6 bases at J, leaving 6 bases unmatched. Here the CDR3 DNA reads TGTGCCAGCAGCTTAGCGGCCAGGGGGCTCGATGGCTACACCTTC. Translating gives CASSLAARGLDGYTF.

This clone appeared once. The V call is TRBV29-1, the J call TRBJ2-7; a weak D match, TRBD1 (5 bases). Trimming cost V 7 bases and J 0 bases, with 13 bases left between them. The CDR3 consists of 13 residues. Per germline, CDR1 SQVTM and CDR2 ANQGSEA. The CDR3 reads CSALQEYSYEQYF. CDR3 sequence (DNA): TGCAGCGCCCTACAGGAATACTCCTACGAGCAGTACTTC.